The 8 T cell receptor beta chains listed next were all sequenced from one sample in a study of cytomegalovirus exposure and HLA in healthy donors. Clones were sequenced by immunoSEQ multiplex PCR, and TCRdb holds only the in-frame ones, with some missing. Counted here are tens of thousands of clones, about 94% occurring once; the ten biggest clones make up approximately 1.5%. Sequenced material: PBMCs. The receptors were gathered from a man between 18 and 35 years old in good health and CMV-seropositive.

The chain carries TRBV11-2 and TRBJ1-4; TRBD1 might be the D (6 bases). The CDR3 loop spans 15 amino acids. Trimming shortened V by 4 bases and J by 6 bases, and 15 bases separated the two germline ends. Germline V CDR1 and CDR2: SGHAT, FQNNGV. The CDR3: CASSSQGTVHEKLFF. CDR3 in DNA: TGTGCCAGCAGCTCCCAGGGGACCGTGCATGAAAAACTGTTTTTT.

This clone was seen just once. The genes are TRBV25-1 and TRBJ2-1; 14 bases are shared with TRBD2. Germline CDR1 reads MGHDK; CDR2 reads SYGVNS. This CDR3 is 16 amino acids long. V was clipped by 3 bases and J by 7 bases; unmatched bases: 5. CDR3 DNA sequence: TGTGCCAGCAGTGACCCCGGGACTAGCGGGAGTAATGAGCAGTTCTTC. Translation gives CASSDPGTSGSNEQFF.

This chain uses TRBV10-1 with TRBJ1-4, with TRBD1 as a possible D gene (6 bases). CDR3 size: 14 residues. CDR1 and CDR2 from the germline V gene are WNHNN and SYGVQD (reference sequence). The V end was cut by 4 bases, the J end by 8 bases, with 14 bases between. As DNA, the CDR3 is TGCGCCAGCAGTGGGGCCAGGGGTGCGGAAAAACTGTTTTTT. Protein: CASSGARGAEKLFF.

This clone was counted a single time. The chain has TRBV28 and TRBJ2-5; possibly TRBD1 for D (6 bases). V lost 4 bases to trimming and J lost 2 bases, with 11 bases between them. CDR3 length: 14 amino acids. Germline V lookup: CDR1 MDHEN, CDR2 SYDVKM. CDR3 amino acids: CASSSTGNQETQYF. The CDR3 DNA reads TGTGCCAGCAGTTCGACAGGAAATCAAGAGACCCAGTACTTC.

This chain joins TRBV29-1 and TRBJ2-7, with a weak D call TRBD1 (6 bases). Trimming cost V 6 bases and J 7 bases, with 19 bases left between them. CDR1 and CDR2 from the germline V gene are SQVTM and ANQGSEA. CDR3 size: 13 residues. The CDR3 sequence: CSVQFSRGGEQYF. The CDR3 DNA reads TGCAGCGTCCAATTCAGCAGGGGCGGGGAGCAGTACTTC.

V is TRBV9 and J is TRBJ2-7, with TRBD2 identical over 10 bases. The CDR3 length is 15 residues. The V and J ends lost 0 bases and 4 bases, in that order; junction bases with no gene match: 4. Per the germline V gene, CDR1 is SGDLS and CDR2 is YYNGEE. The CDR3, as DNA: TGTGCCAGCAGCGTAGCTGGTAGCGGGGGGTACGAGCAGTACTTC. Amino acid sequence: CASSVAGSGGYEQYF.

The rearrangement uses TRBV6-4 and TRBJ2-6, with 7 bases matching TRBD1. Trimming cost V 5 bases and J 2 bases; bases outside gene matches: 0. The CDR3 contains 14 residues. Looked up from germline, CDR1 is MRHNA and CDR2 is SNTAGT. The CDR3 loop reads CASSQGAGANVLTF. The CDR3 DNA sequence: TGTGCCAGCAGTCAGGGGGCTGGGGCCAACGTCCTGACTTTC.

CDR3 DNA sequence: TGCGCCAGCAGCTTGGAGGGGACTAGCGAAGAGACCCAGTACTTC. Encoded protein: CASSLEGTSEETQYF. This chain joins TRBV5-1 and TRBJ2-5; TRBD2 matches 10 bases. CDR1 SGHRS and CDR2 YFSETQ come from the germline V gene. CDR3 length: 15 amino acids. V gave up 0 bases and J gave up 3 bases; unmatched junction bases: 2. Variable domain in full (rest from reference TRBV5-1 and TRBJ2-5): KAGVTQTPRYLIKTRGQQVTLSCSPISGHRSVSWYQQTPGQGLQFLFEYFSETQRNKGNFPGRFSGRQFSNSRSEMNVSTLELGDSALYLCASSLEGTSEETQYFGPGTRLLVL.